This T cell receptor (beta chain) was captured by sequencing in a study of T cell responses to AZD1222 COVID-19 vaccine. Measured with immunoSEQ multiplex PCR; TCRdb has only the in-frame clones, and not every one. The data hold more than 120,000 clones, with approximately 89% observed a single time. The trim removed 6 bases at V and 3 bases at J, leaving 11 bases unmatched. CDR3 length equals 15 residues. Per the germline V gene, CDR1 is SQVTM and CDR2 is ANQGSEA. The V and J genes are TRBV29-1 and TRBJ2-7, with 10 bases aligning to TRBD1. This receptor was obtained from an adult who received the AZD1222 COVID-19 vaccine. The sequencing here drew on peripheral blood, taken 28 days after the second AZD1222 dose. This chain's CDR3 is CSVSGTGEINYEQYF. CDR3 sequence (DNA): TGCAGCGTCTCGGGGACAGGGGAAATTAACTACGAGCAGTACTTC.